These 24 T cell receptor beta chains were all obtained from the same sample, sequenced in a study of naive and memory T cell subsets. The beta constant-region primer was an equimolar mix of two oligonucleotides covering TRBC1 and TRBC2. TCRdb redid the calling of the UMI-ligation and nested PCR reads with MiXCR, one entry per CDR3 protein. The data show about 90,000 distinct CDR3 sequences, around 7% seen once. The sequencing input was central memory CD4+ T cells from blood. The receptors were gathered from a human donor in good health.

A few counts support this clonotype. The rearrangement links TRBV12-3 or TRBV12-4 to TRBJ1-2, with no clear D. The CDR3 loop spans 15 amino acids. V was shortened by 11 bases and J by 4 bases, with 23 bases between the two germline ends. CDR3: CASRLTEGRSYGYTF. DNA of the CDR3: TGTGCCTCCCGGCTGACGGAGGGTAGGAGCTATGGCTACACCTTC.

The DNA of the CDR3 is TGTGCCAGCAGTGAGGAACAACTAATCTATGGCTACACCTTC. Translation gives CASSEEQLIYGYTF. V usage is TRBV6-1 and J usage is TRBJ1-2; D not certain. The CDR3 totals 14 residues. V was cut by 3 bases and J by 4 bases, with 12 bases left in between. Germline CDR1 is MNHNS and CDR2 is SASEGT.

This clonotype was counted at least ten times. V and J are TRBV12-3 or TRBV12-4 and TRBJ1-2; no clear D gene. The germline V and J ends were trimmed by 5 bases and 4 bases, with 20 bases remaining between them. CDR3 length equals 16 residues. In DNA form, the CDR3 reads TGTGCCAGCAGTACCTCGCCCGTGGCCAGCGTCTATGGCTACACCTTC. Translated: CASSTSPVASVYGYTF.

There are many counts of this clonotype. The chain uses TRBV2 and TRBJ1-5; D is uncertain. Trimming cost V 4 bases and J 7 bases, with 8 bases left between them. From germline, CDR1 is SNHLY and CDR2 FYNNEI. The CDR3 totals 12 residues. The CDR3 DNA reads TGTGCCAGCAGTGGACGGAAACAGCCCCAGCATTTT. Protein product: CASSGRKQPQHF.

The chain couples TRBV18 to TRBJ2-2, with D possibly matching TRBD2 (5 bases). Trimming removed 4 bases at V and 6 bases at J, with 18 bases between. The CDR3 loop spans 16 amino acids. The germline V gene has CDR1 KGHSH and CDR2 LQKENI. The DNA for the CDR3 is TGTGCCAGCTCACTGTTAGCGTTGGGCGGCGCCGGGGAGCTGTTTTTT. Amino acids: CASSLLALGGAGELFF.

This chain links TRBV18 with TRBJ2-1; D gene unclear. The CDR3 has 15 residues. The germline V gene encodes CDR1 KGHSH and CDR2 LQKENI. V was trimmed by 0 bases and J by 10 bases, leaving 16 bases between them. The CDR3 sequence is CASSPPSAARLEQFF. The CDR3 coding sequence is TGTGCCAGCTCACCACCAAGTGCTGCGCGACTCGAGCAGTTCTTC.

This clonotype was seen a few times. The chain links TRBV12-3 or TRBV12-4 to TRBJ2-5; 16 bases fit TRBD2. The V segment lost 8 bases and the J segment 4 bases; nucleotides outside the gene matches: 1. The CDR3 is 14 residues long. The CDR3 nucleotides read TGTGCCAGCGGGACTAGCGGGAGGGGAGAGACCCAGTACTTC. This gives the protein CASGTSGRGETQYF.

The chain combines TRBV14 with TRBJ2-5; 9 nucleotides agree with TRBD1. The CDR3 totals 17 residues. The V gene end was trimmed by 2 bases and the J gene end by 2 bases; junction bases not matched to a gene: 9. From germline, CDR1 is SGHDN and CDR2 FVKESK. CDR3 region: CASSQNHRGPGQETQYF. CDR3 DNA: TGTGCCAGCAGCCAAAACCACAGGGGGCCCGGTCAAGAGACCCAGTACTTC.

This clonotype has ten or more counts. The chain recombines TRBV7-2 with TRBJ1-3; D is undetermined. The CDR3 spans 13 residues. Trimming took off 5 bases at V and 2 bases at J, with 7 bases between the two ends. Per the germline V gene, CDR1 is SGHTA and CDR2 is FQGNSA. The CDR3 reads CASSPNPGNTIYF. The CDR3 coding sequence is TGTGCCAGCAGCCCCAACCCTGGAAACACCATATATTTT.

V usage is TRBV30 and J usage is TRBJ2-7; D gene uncertain. This CDR3 contains 11 residues. Trimming removed 0 bases from V and 6 bases from J, with 6 bases in between. Germline CDR1 and CDR2: GTSNPN and SVGIG (reference sequence). The CDR3 region is CAWSVSGEQYF. In DNA, the CDR3 is TGTGCCTGGAGTGTCAGTGGCGAGCAGTACTTC.

The V and J genes are TRBV15 and TRBJ1-2; D gene uncertain. The germline gives CDR1 LNHNV, CDR2 YYDKDF (reference sequence). The CDR3 covers 13 residues. The V gene lost 5 bases and the J gene lost 1 base, with 8 bases spanning the gap. The CDR3 coding sequence is TGTGCCACCAGCCTGGGGAGTAACTATGGCTACACCTTC. Its translation: CATSLGSNYGYTF.

This rearrangement joins TRBV7-2 to TRBJ2-3, with a weak D call TRBD1 (5 bases). This CDR3 is 15 amino acids long. V lost 2 bases, J lost 1 base, and 10 bases lay in between. Germline CDR1 is SGHTA and CDR2 is FQGNSA. CDR3 nucleotide sequence: TGTGCCAGCAGCTTATCAGGGTACCGCACAGATACGCAGTATTTT. This translates into CASSLSGYRTDTQYF. The entire variable domain, with the rest obtained from reference TRBV7-2 and TRBJ2-3, is as follows: GAGVSQSPSNKVTEKGKDVELRCDPISGHTALYWYRQSLGQGLEFLIYFQGNSAPDKSGLPSDRFSAERTGGSVSTLTIQRTQQEDSAVYLCASSLSGYRTDTQYFGPGTRLTVL.

This clonotype was seen many times. This sequence joins TRBV28 and TRBJ1-1, with 9 bases that match TRBD1. The CDR3 length is 16 residues. Germline values: CDR1 MDHEN, CDR2 SYDVKM. J gave up 3 bases and V 7 bases, and 12 bases lay outside the gene matches. CDR3 in amino acids: CASIPTSGQGYTEAFF. CDR3 bases: TGTGCCAGCATTCCAACCTCGGGACAGGGTTACACTGAAGCTTTCTTT.

There are a few counts of this clonotype. The chain recombines TRBV10-3 with TRBJ2-7; TRBD1 agrees at 7 bases. CDR1 and CDR2 from the germline V gene are ENHRY and SYGVKD. This CDR3 has 12 residues. J was trimmed by 6 bases and V by 6 bases; bases with no gene match: 5. CDR3 in DNA: TGTGCCATCAGCGGACAGGCGGGCGAGCAGTACTTC. Amino acid sequence: CAISGQAGEQYF.

This clonotype was recorded only once. With a much larger clone just one base away, this may be a read error. CDR3 coding DNA: TGTGCCAGCTCATCCACGCCGCGCAGGGAGGATTCACCCCTCCACTTT. Translating gives CASSSTPRREDSPLHF. V is TRBV18 and J is TRBJ1-6; maybe TRBD1 (5 bases). V lost 5 bases and J lost 8, with 19 bases in between. Per the germline V gene, CDR1 is KGHSH and CDR2 is LQKENI. The length of the CDR3 is 16 residues.

This clonotype was counted at least ten times. The CDR3 is CASSPGQGWNEQFF. CDR3 nucleotides: TGTGCCAGCAGCCCGGGACAGGGGTGGAATGAGCAGTTCTTC. This chain joins TRBV12-3 or TRBV12-4 and TRBJ2-1; 10 bases are shared with TRBD1. The ends lost 6 bases at V and 7 bases at J; junction bases unmatched: 6. CDR3 length: 14 residues.

In its sample, this clonotype was seen a few times. The chain carries TRBV7-8 and TRBJ2-6; TRBD1 might be the D (5 bases). This CDR3 comprises 17 residues. Trimming stripped 7 bases from V and 4 bases from J, with 20 bases between. CDR1 and CDR2 (germline): SGHVS, FQNEAQ. CDR3 region: CASKKKANGAGANVLTF. The CDR3 bases are TGTGCCAGCAAAAAAAAGGCCAATGGGGCCGGGGCCAACGTCCTGACTTTC.

This clonotype was picked up a small number of times. The chain recombines TRBV2 with TRBJ1-5; TRBD1 aligns across 8 bases. J was trimmed by 6 bases and V by 5 bases; bases with no gene match: 6. This CDR3 has 14 amino acids. Germline V gives CDR1 SNHLY, CDR2 FYNNEI. CDR3 in amino acids: CASSSDRVSQPQHF. CDR3 coding DNA: TGTGCCAGCAGTTCGGACAGGGTATCTCAGCCCCAGCATTTT.

This clonotype was counted at least ten times. V is TRBV25-1 and J is TRBJ1-1; D unclear. Per germline, CDR1 MGHDK and CDR2 SYGVNS. V lost 8 bases to trimming and J lost 1 base, with 8 bases between them. The CDR3 consists of 12 residues. CDR3 in DNA: TGTGCCAGCCAAAGGCAGAACACTGAAGCTTTCTTT. Its protein is CASQRQNTEAFF.

Ten or more counts support this clonotype. The rearrangement uses TRBV7-6 and TRBJ2-1, with 10 bases lining up with TRBD1. Looked up from germline, CDR1 is SGHVS and CDR2 is FNYEAQ. This CDR3 spans 14 amino acids. V shed 3 bases, J shed 7 bases, and the junction held 3 bases outside the gene matches. As DNA, the CDR3 is TGTGCCAGCAGCTTCGGGACAGGGGTTAATGAGCAGTTCTTC. Translation: CASSFGTGVNEQFF.

This chain connects TRBV6-2 or TRBV6-3 to TRBJ2-7; the D gene is possibly TRBD2 (5 bases). Germline CDR1 reads MNHEY; CDR2 reads SVGEGT. Trimming took 1 base from V and 0 from J, leaving 10 bases between them. The CDR3 length is 15 residues. The CDR3 nucleotides are TGTGCCAGCAGTTACTTTAGCGCGCTCTCCTACGAGCAGTACTTC. It codes for CASSYFSALSYEQYF.

This clonotype has at least ten counts. V and J are TRBV15 and TRBJ2-7, with TRBD1 matching 9 bases. The V segment lost 0 bases and the J segment 3 bases; nucleotides outside the gene matches: 3. In germline, CDR1 is LNHNV, CDR2 YYDKDF (reference sequence). CDR3 length: 15 residues. CDR3 region: CATSRDPGQGYEQYF. CDR3 bases: TGTGCCACCAGCAGAGATCCGGGACAGGGCTACGAGCAGTACTTC.

This clonotype was picked up many times. The V call is TRBV20-1, the J call TRBJ2-6; D gene unclear. The germline V gene encodes CDR1 DFQATT and CDR2 SNEGSKA (reference sequence). This CDR3 comprises 14 residues. V lost 0 bases, J lost 5 bases, and 8 bases lay in between. CDR3 DNA: TGCAGTGCTAGAGAGGGGTTCAGGGCCAACGTCCTGACTTTC. It specifies CSAREGFRANVLTF.

Ten or more counts support this clonotype. The chain employs TRBV20-1 and TRBJ2-1, with TRBD2 matching over 10 bases. Germline values: CDR1 DFQATT, CDR2 SNEGSKA (reference sequence). Trimming at V came to 6 bases and at J to 8 bases, leaving 16 bases not matched to a gene. The CDR3 extends over 16 amino acids. CDR3: CSALWGSGGPQDEQFF. The CDR3 DNA is TGCAGTGCCCTATGGGGTAGCGGGGGGCCCCAGGATGAGCAGTTCTTC.